These 16 T cell receptor beta chains were sequenced from one sample in a study of CD8 T cells in ankylosing spondylitis. TCRdb called the 5' RACE reads again in MiXCR, with one record for every CDR3 protein. This table has about 310,000 distinct CDR3 sequences, about a fifth appearing once. Specimen: blood, either unsorted or a sorted T cell fraction (not recorded which). The receptors shown here come from a female donor with ankylosing spondylitis or in good health (not recorded which).

This clonotype appeared a few times. This chain joins TRBV4-2 and TRBJ2-1, with 12 bases identical to TRBD2. J lost 3 bases, V lost 6 bases, and 3 bases had no gene match. Germline V gene sequence: CDR1 LGHNA, CDR2 YNFKEQ. The CDR3 length is 15 residues. Here the CDR3 DNA reads TGTGCCAGCAGGAGGACTAGCGGGGACTACAATGAGCAGTTCTTC. This codes for CASRRTSGDYNEQFF.

This clonotype was found a few times. The chain combines TRBV20-1 with TRBJ2-1, with D possibly matching TRBD2 (5 bases). Trimming shortened V by 4 bases and J by 9 bases, and 16 bases separated the two germline ends. Per the germline V gene, CDR1 is DFQATT and CDR2 is SNEGSKA (reference sequence). This CDR3 comprises 13 residues. The DNA of the CDR3 is TGCAGTGCTATCCTCCCCGGGATGGGTGAGCAGTTCTTC. Translated, it gives CSAILPGMGEQFF.

In this sample, this clonotype turned up many times. This chain connects TRBV20-1 to TRBJ2-3; no definite D call. Germline V gene data show CDR1 as DFQATT and CDR2 as SNEGSKA (reference sequence). V was cut by 8 bases and J by 3 bases, with 9 bases left in between. This CDR3 region has 11 residues. The CDR3 region is CSMGKTDTQYF. The CDR3, as DNA: TGCAGTATGGGGAAAACAGATACGCAGTATTTT.

This clonotype was counted at least ten times. The rearrangement uses TRBV12-3 or TRBV12-4 and TRBJ1-2, with 8 bases fitting TRBD1. The ends lost 4 bases at V and 8 bases at J; junction bases unmatched: 6. There are 13 residues in the CDR3. The CDR3 region is CASSSSGGGGYTF. The CDR3 bases are TGTGCCAGCAGTTCCTCAGGGGGCGGGGGCTACACCTTC.

J is TRBJ1-2 and V is TRBV6-5; D not resolved. V gave up 2 bases and J gave up 1 base, with 5 bases separating them. The CDR3 is 13 amino acids. Per germline, CDR1 MNHEY and CDR2 SVGAGI. The CDR3: CASSYGVNYGYTF. The CDR3 region has the DNA TGTGCCAGCAGTTACGGAGTTAACTATGGCTACACCTTC.

This clonotype was counted at least ten times. This chain connects TRBV4-3 to TRBJ2-2, with D possibly TRBD2 on 6 matching bases. The CDR3 is 15 residues long. Per germline, CDR1 LGHNA and CDR2 YSLEER. Trimming pared 7 bases from V and 1 base from J, leaving 13 bases between. The chain's CDR3 is CASTPGTGNTGELFF. The CDR3 bases are TGCGCCAGCACCCCGGGGACTGGGAACACCGGGGAGCTGTTTTTT.

This clonotype has more than one count but fewer than ten. V usage is TRBV20-1 and J usage is TRBJ2-1, with 7 bases aligning to TRBD2. This CDR3 has 14 residues. V shed 6 bases and J 5 bases; nucleotides not matched to a gene: 10. The germline V gene encodes CDR1 DFQATT and CDR2 SNEGSKA (reference sequence). The CDR3 DNA follows: TGCAGTGCCCTATCTAGCGGAAGAGACAATGAGCAGTTCTTC. The encoded protein is CSALSSGRDNEQFF.

This clonotype was counted only a few times. V gene TRBV29-1 combines with J gene TRBJ1-5; 8 bases are shared with TRBD1. The CDR3 extends over 14 amino acids. Trimming cost V 7 bases and J 2 bases; bases outside gene matches: 7. Per the germline V gene, CDR1 is SQVTM and CDR2 is ANQGSEA. CDR3 in amino acids: CSGATGDGNQPQHF. The CDR3 region has the DNA TGCAGCGGAGCGACAGGGGACGGCAATCAGCCCCAGCATTTT.

There are a few counts of this clonotype. This chain joins TRBV20-1 and TRBJ2-3, with D perhaps matching TRBD2 (5 bases). Trimming shortened V by 7 bases and J by 5 bases, and 22 bases separated the two germline ends. The germline V gene encodes CDR1 DFQATT and CDR2 SNEGSKA (reference sequence). CDR3 size: 15 residues. This CDR3 is CSVKGSLGVRDTQYF. The CDR3 nucleotides are TGCAGTGTTAAAGGGAGCTTGGGAGTCAGAGATACGCAGTATTTT.

This clonotype occurred a few times. The chain joins TRBV5-6 to TRBJ1-1; 8 bases are a match to TRBD1. V was clipped by 6 bases and J by 6 bases; unmatched bases: 16. This CDR3 has 16 residues. Germline V gene lookup returns CDR1 SGHDT and CDR2 YYEEEE. The CDR3 DNA follows: TGTGCCAGCACCTTTTCCCCGACAGGGGTGAGGGCTGAAGCTTTCTTT. This codes for CASTFSPTGVRAEAFF.

The chain employs TRBV4-3 and TRBJ2-3, with TRBD2 matching 7 bases. The CDR3 extends over 15 amino acids. The V gene's germline CDR1 is LGHNA and CDR2 YSLEER. Germline trimming cut 0 bases from V and 4 bases from J; bases unmatched to any gene: 4. The CDR3 reads CASSQEGAGADTQYF. The CDR3 DNA sequence: TGCGCCAGCAGCCAAGAAGGGGCGGGAGCAGATACGCAGTATTTT.

V and J are TRBV4-3 and TRBJ2-4; 7 nucleotides match TRBD2. Germline V lookup: CDR1 LGHNA, CDR2 YSLEER. V lost 0 bases to trimming and J lost 1 base; unmatched junction nucleotides: 6. CDR3 length equals 17 residues. The CDR3 coding sequence is TGCGCCAGCAGCCAAGATCCCCCGGGAGGTGCCAAAAACATTCAGTACTTC. It is translated as CASSQDPPGGAKNIQYF.

The chain employs TRBV12-3 or TRBV12-4 and TRBJ1-1; D is uncertain. The CDR3 runs to 13 residues. Trimming cost V 3 bases and J 1 base, with 6 bases left between them. DNA of the CDR3: TGTGCCAGCAGTTTCTATCAGAACACTGAAGCTTTCTTT. This sequence encodes CASSFYQNTEAFF.

This clonotype was observed a handful of times. The chain recombines TRBV19 with TRBJ2-3; no reliable D call. The CDR3 has 14 amino acids. Germline CDR1 reads LNHDA; CDR2 reads SQIVND (reference sequence). V was pared by 7 bases and J by 0 bases, with 11 bases between. CDR3 in amino acids: CASNPSPSTDTQYF. CDR3 nucleotides: TGTGCCAGTAACCCCAGCCCAAGCACAGATACGCAGTATTTT.

This sequence joins TRBV11-2 and TRBJ2-7; D unresolved. Looked up from germline, CDR1 is SGHAT and CDR2 is FQNNGV. V lost 6 bases and J 4 bases, leaving 10 bases between the germline ends. The CDR3 contains 12 residues. CDR3 DNA sequence: TGTGCCAGCAGGGGAAGAAGGTACGAGCAGTACTTC. This translates into CASRGRRYEQYF.

This clonotype was seen more than once but under ten times. This chain joins TRBV6-4 and TRBJ2-1, with 8 bases matching TRBD1. Germline V CDR1 and CDR2: MRHNA, SNTAGT. Germline trimming cut 7 bases from V and 13 bases from J; bases unmatched to any gene: 12. The CDR3 length is 13 residues. CDR3 nucleotide sequence: TGTGCCAGCATCAGCGACAGGGGTGAGATACAGTTCTTC. It is translated as CASISDRGEIQFF.